This T cell receptor (beta chain) was recorded in a study of T cells in Graves' hyperthyroidism and ophthalmopathy. About the study: Upon initial diagnosis and before any treatment, peripheral blood was collected. Findings and caveats of the study: Also found in blood were most expanded thyroid clonotypes above 0.001. Model output signaled ophthalmopathy a median around 6.9 months ahead of onset.

The junction had 6 bases not matched to a gene; V was cut back by 1 base and J by 5 bases. The CDR3 has 17 amino acids. Germline V gives CDR1 SGHTA, CDR2 FQGNSA. Amplification of TCR beta CDR3 regions was performed using RNA transcripts as template. First-round RT-PCR of the TCR CDR3 relied on the HTBI primer set. TCRdb independently ran MiXCR on the multiplex PCR reads; one entry per CDR3 protein. The table includes a few hundred thousand distinct CDR3 sequences, roughly a sixth detected once. With regard to this clonotype: Its antigen is not known.

The chain recombines TRBV7-2 with TRBJ2-2, with TRBD2 identical over 11 bases. The source of this sequence is a woman aged 45 to 65 with Graves' hyperthyroidism. The sample consisted of blood. CDR3 amino acids: CASSLVTTSGTTGELFF. The CDR3 coding sequence is TGTGCCAGCAGCTTAGTAACGACTAGCGGGACAACCGGGGAGCTGTTTTTT. Full variable domain (rest looked up from reference TRBV7-2 and TRBJ2-2): GAGVSQSPSNKVTEKGKDVELRCDPISGHTALYWYRQSLGQGLEFLIYFQGNSAPDKSGLPSDRFSAERTGGSVSTLTIQRTQQEDSAVYLCASSLVTTSGTTGELFFGEGSRLTVL.